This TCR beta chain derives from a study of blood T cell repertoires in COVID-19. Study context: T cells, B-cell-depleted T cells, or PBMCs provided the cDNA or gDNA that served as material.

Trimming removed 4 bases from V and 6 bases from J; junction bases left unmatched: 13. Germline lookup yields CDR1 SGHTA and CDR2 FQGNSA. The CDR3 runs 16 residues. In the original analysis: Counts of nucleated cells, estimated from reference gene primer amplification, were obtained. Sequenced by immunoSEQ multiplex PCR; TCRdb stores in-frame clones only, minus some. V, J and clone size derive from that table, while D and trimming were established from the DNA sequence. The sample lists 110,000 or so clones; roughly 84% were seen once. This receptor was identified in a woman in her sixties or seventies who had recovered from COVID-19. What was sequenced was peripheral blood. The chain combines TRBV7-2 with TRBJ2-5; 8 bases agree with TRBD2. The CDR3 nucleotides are TGTGCCAGCAGCTGGGGGGCCGGGAGGGCTGGGAAGACCCAGTACTTC. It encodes CASSWGAGRAGKTQYF.